This entry lists 18 T cell receptor beta chains sequenced from one sample in a study of regulatory T cells in long-lasting Graves disease. Arm-PCR of CDR3 regions with iRepertoire HTBI primers generated TCR beta libraries. A single record per CDR3 protein comes from TCRdb applying MiXCR to the multiplex PCR reads. The table includes approximately 400,000 distinct CDR3 sequences, 23% detected once. Time point described: persistent/refractory GD, antithyroid drugs over 5 years with positive TRAb. Extracted RNA from PBMCs served as the source of the TCR library. Sequenced material: peripheral blood mononuclear cells (PBMCs), taken when the disease was refractory, from a patient treated with antithyroid drugs. These receptors originate from a female donor with Graves disease.

This clonotype has only a few counts. J is TRBJ1-1 and V is TRBV6-5; 7 bases align to TRBD1. The CDR3 runs to 16 residues. With V trimmed by 4 bases and J by 1 base, 9 bases remained unmatched. Germline V gene sequence: CDR1 MNHEY, CDR2 SVGAGI. CDR3 residues: CASSSSTGAANTEAFF. The CDR3 nucleotides read TGTGCCAGCAGTTCCTCTACAGGGGCTGCGAACACTGAAGCTTTCTTT.

In regard to this clonotype: This likely reflects a read error, since a far larger clone is one base away. The chain links TRBV7-2 to TRBJ1-4; D gene ambiguous. Germline V gene sequence: CDR1 SGHTA, CDR2 FQGNSA. The CDR3 runs 12 residues. CDR3 DNA sequence: TGTGCCAGCACCCTTACCGGAGAAAAACCGTTTTTT. The encoded protein is CASTLTGEKPFF.

The sample holds many counts of this clonotype. This chain links TRBV29-1 with TRBJ2-7; 15 bases match TRBD2. The CDR3 is made up of 18 amino acids. Germline V gene sequence: CDR1 SQVTM, CDR2 ANQGSEA. The trim removed 0 bases at V and 5 bases at J, leaving 11 bases unmatched. The CDR3 region has the DNA TGCAGCGTTGAAGAAGCCCCGGGGACTAGCGGGAGGATCGACGAGCAGTACTTC. The encoded protein is CSVEEAPGTSGRIDEQYF.

Worth noting for this clonotype: A much larger clone differs from this one at a single base, so this may be a read error. This chain connects TRBV10-3 to TRBJ2-7; tentative D call: TRBD2 (6 bases). CDR3 size: 13 residues. The V gene's germline CDR1 is ENHRY and CDR2 SYGVKD. Trimming took 3 bases from V and 8 from J, leaving 14 bases between them. CDR3 coding DNA: TGTGCCATCAGTGAACCGGGGGTGTTCAAGCAGTACTTC. This encodes CAISEPGVFKQYF.

The chain combines TRBV6-5 with TRBJ2-7, with 7 bases matching TRBD1. The CDR3 is made up of 14 amino acids. Germline CDR1 and CDR2: MNHEY and SVGAGI. With 3 bases clipped from V and 3 bases from J, the junction kept 5 bases outside the gene matches. CDR3 region: CASSYGGQSYEQYF. For the CDR3, the DNA is TGTGCCAGCAGTTATGGGGGACAGAGCTACGAGCAGTACTTC.

The chain couples TRBV18 to TRBJ2-5; 10 positions agree with TRBD1. The germline V gene encodes CDR1 KGHSH and CDR2 LQKENI. This CDR3 comprises 15 residues. V shed 2 bases, J shed 2 bases, and the junction held 2 bases outside the gene matches. The CDR3 reads CASSPGTGEQETQYF. As DNA, the CDR3 is TGTGCCAGCTCACCAGGGACAGGGGAACAAGAGACCCAGTACTTC.

This clonotype was counted a few times. The V gene is TRBV20-1, the J gene TRBJ2-4; D may be TRBD1 or TRBD2 (5 bases each). V lost 0 bases to trimming and J lost 2 bases, with 11 bases between them. This CDR3 has 15 residues. CDR1 and CDR2 (germline): DFQATT, SNEGSKA (reference sequence). CDR3 bases: TGCAGTGCTAGAGATTGGGGGACGTCCAAAAACATTCAGTACTTC. Residues: CSARDWGTSKNIQYF.

This clonotype has a count of ten or more. This chain links TRBV7-2 with TRBJ2-7; the D gene is possibly TRBD1 (7 bases). This CDR3 is 15 amino acids long. Trimming stripped 4 bases from V and 2 bases from J, with 15 bases between. CDR1 and CDR2 (germline): SGHTA, FQGNSA. CDR3: CASSYLSRGAYEQYF. CDR3 DNA sequence: TGTGCCAGCAGCTACCTGTCCAGGGGGGCCTACGAGCAGTACTTC. The entire variable domain, with the rest obtained from reference TRBV7-2 and TRBJ2-7, is as follows: GAGVSQSPSNKVTEKGKDVELRCDPISGHTALYWYRQSLGQGLEFLIYFQGNSAPDKSGLPSDRFSAERTGGSVSTLTIQRTQQEDSAVYLCASSYLSRGAYEQYFGPGTRLTVT.

This sequence joins TRBV19 and TRBJ1-2, with D tentatively TRBD1 (6 bases). Trimming left V 5 bases short and J 1 base short, with 14 bases between. The germline gives CDR1 LNHDA, CDR2 SQIVND (reference sequence). CDR3 length: 15 amino acids. In DNA, the CDR3 is TGTGCCAGTAGTCCTCGGACAGCCCTTAACTATGGCTACACCTTC. Residues: CASSPRTALNYGYTF.

This clonotype occurred many times. The V and J genes are TRBV27 and TRBJ1-2, with no clear D. This CDR3 contains 16 residues. Trimming shortened V by 0 bases and J by 3 bases, and 14 bases separated the two germline ends. The germline gives CDR1 MNHEY, CDR2 SMNVEV (reference sequence). CDR3 DNA sequence: TGTGCCAGCAGTTTATCGATTATAAACCGTGACTATGGCTACACCTTC. This codes for CASSLSIINRDYGYTF.

This chain connects TRBV2 to TRBJ2-7; D gene unclear. The CDR3 runs 13 residues. Trimming removed 2 bases at V and 4 bases at J, with 9 bases between. Per the germline V gene, CDR1 is SNHLY and CDR2 is FYNNEI. CDR3 amino acids: CASSENWGYEQYF. As DNA, the CDR3 is TGTGCCAGCAGTGAAAATTGGGGTTACGAGCAGTACTTC. Full variable domain (remainder filled in from reference TRBV2 and TRBJ2-7): EPEVTQTPSHQVTQMGQEVILRCVPISNHLYFYWYRQILGQKVEFLVSFYNNEISEKSEIFDDQFSVERPDGSNFTLKIRSTKLEDSAMYFCASSENWGYEQYFGPGTRLTVT.

This clonotype was observed a few times. The chain combines TRBV9 with TRBJ2-7, with D possibly being TRBD1 or TRBD2 (5 bases each). The CDR3 runs 16 residues. V lost 0 bases, J lost 0 bases, and 13 bases lay in between. The V gene's germline CDR1 is SGDLS and CDR2 YYNGEE. This CDR3 reads CASSVGPGTSSYEQYF. The CDR3 region has the DNA TGTGCCAGCAGCGTAGGGCCCGGGACGAGCTCCTACGAGCAGTACTTC.

V usage is TRBV7-6 and J usage is TRBJ1-1; 10 nucleotides match TRBD1. V was pared by 4 bases and J by 3 bases, with 14 bases of the junction left unmatched. The CDR3 is made up of 18 amino acids. The germline V gene has CDR1 SGHVS and CDR2 FNYEAQ. The CDR3 nucleotides are TGTGCCAGCAGCTCATCCAGGACAGGGGGGGGGTGGGACACTGAAGCTTTCTTT. It yields the protein CASSSSRTGGGWDTEAFF.

The chain's CDR3 is CACSVGLAKNIQYF. The CDR3 DNA reads TGTGCCTGTTCGGTGGGTTTGGCCAAAAACATTCAGTACTTC. The chain is built from TRBV30 and TRBJ2-4; D remains unclear. Germline-derived CDR1 and CDR2 are GTSNPN and SVGIG (reference sequence). The CDR3 consists of 14 residues. V lost 6 bases to trimming and J lost 1 base, with 13 bases between them.

The table lists this clonotype with many counts. At one end, the junction sequence differs from germline, possibly due to a read error. The rearrangement links TRBV24-1 to TRBJ1-5; TRBD1 might be the D (5 bases). There are 13 residues in the CDR3. Germline values: CDR1 KGHDR, CDR2 SFDVKD. This chain's CDR3 is CATSGGIWQPQHF. In DNA form, the CDR3 reads TGTGCCACAAGTGGGGGGATCTGGCAGCCCCAGCATTTT.

This clonotype was observed many times. This chain connects TRBV28 to TRBJ1-1; D gene uncertain. The V gene lost 2 bases and the J gene lost 4 bases, with 5 bases spanning the gap. The V gene's germline CDR1 is MDHEN and CDR2 SYDVKM. The CDR3 is 12 amino acids. The CDR3 spells CASSLDITEAFF. In nucleotides, the CDR3 is TGTGCCAGCAGTTTAGATATCACTGAAGCTTTCTTT.

As to this clonotype: A much more abundant neighbour one base away suggests this may be a read error. No conserved phenylalanine or tryptophan is present at the end of the CDR3, so a read error is the likely explanation. This rearrangement joins TRBV2 to TRBJ1-1, with a tentative D call TRBD1 (5 bases). In germline, CDR1 is SNHLY, CDR2 FYNNEI. The ends were cut back, 3 bases at V and 3 bases at J, with 11 bases in the middle. CDR3 length equals 14 residues. The DNA of the CDR3 is TGTGCCAGCAGTGATCGGGGGACCTACACTGAAGCTTTCTCT. Translation: CASSDRGTYTEAFS.

This clonotype was seen ten or more times. The chain has TRBV6-5 and TRBJ1-2, with 9 bases matching TRBD1. The CDR3 covers 17 residues. Germline V gene sequence: CDR1 MNHEY, CDR2 SVGAGI. V trimming: 1 base; J trimming: 6 bases; junction bases outside the gene matches: 12. CDR3 amino acids: CASSYYPSGQGIDGYTF. CDR3 nucleotides: TGTGCCAGCAGTTACTACCCTTCCGGACAGGGGATTGATGGCTACACCTTC.